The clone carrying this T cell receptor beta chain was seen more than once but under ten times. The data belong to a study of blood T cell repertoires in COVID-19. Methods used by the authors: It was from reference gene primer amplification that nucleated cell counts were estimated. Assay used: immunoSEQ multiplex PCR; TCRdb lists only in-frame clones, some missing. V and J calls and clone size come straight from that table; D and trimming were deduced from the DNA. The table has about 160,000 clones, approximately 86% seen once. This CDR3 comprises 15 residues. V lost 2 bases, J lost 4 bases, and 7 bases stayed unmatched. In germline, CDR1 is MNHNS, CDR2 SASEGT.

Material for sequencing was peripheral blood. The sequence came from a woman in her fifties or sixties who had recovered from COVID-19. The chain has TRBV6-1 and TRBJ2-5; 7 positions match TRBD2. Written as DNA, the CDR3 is TGTGCCAGCAGTGAACAGGGACTACGGGTAGAGACCCAGTACTTC. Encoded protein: CASSEQGLRVETQYF.